These T cell receptor beta chains were read from a single sample in a study of blood T cell repertoires in COVID-19. Clones were sequenced by immunoSEQ multiplex PCR, and TCRdb holds only the in-frame ones, with some missing. The sample yields about 170,000 clones, about 93% seen once. Sequenced sample: peripheral blood. The origin of the receptors is a woman between 45 and 65 years old with acute or convalescent COVID-19. Each CDR3 is given with its conserved first and last residue. The order of the fields is V gene, J gene, D gene, clone size, CDR3 protein, CDR3 DNA. D genes are given only for firm matches. Part of the rows lack a size; the others show once, few, many or a class for expanded clones.

>TRBV6-5|TRBJ1-4|TRBD1|NA
CASSSDRESTNEKLFF
TGTGCCAGCAGTTCCGACAGGGAATCGACTAATGAAAAACTGTTTTTT
>TRBV28|TRBJ1-2|TRBD1|NA
CASIGRGSGYGYTF
TGTGCCAGCATCGGCAGGGGGTCAGGCTATGGCTACACCTTC
>TRBV3-1/TRBV3-2|TRBJ1-1|NA|NA
CASSRGRGNTEAFF
TGTGCCAGCAGCCGGGGCAGGGGGAACACTGAAGCTTTCTTT
>TRBV9|TRBJ1-3|TRBD1|NA
CASGTGGWGNTIYF
TGTGCCAGCGGGACAGGGGGTTGGGGAAACACCATATATTTT
>TRBV6-1|TRBJ1-4|NA|NA
CASSDHQEKLEEKLFF
TGTGCCAGCAGTGACCACCAGGAAAAACTAGAGGAAAAACTGTTTTTT
>TRBV5-6|TRBJ2-3|TRBD2|NA
CASSSLAGGLDTQYF
TGTGCCAGCAGCTCGCTAGCGGGGGGGTTGGATACGCAGTATTTT
>TRBV6-1|TRBJ1-3|NA|NA
CASSDLQVTGNTIYF
TGTGCCAGCAGTGACCTACAGGTGACTGGAAACACCATATATTTT
>TRBV11-2|TRBJ1-5|TRBD1|NA
CASSSGQGNQPQHF
TGTGCCAGCAGCTCGGGACAGGGCAATCAGCCCCAGCATTTT
>TRBV4-3|TRBJ2-6|TRBD2|once
CASSQGAGGVKVGANVLTF
TGCGCCAGCAGCCAAGGGGCGGGGGGAGTAAAGGTCGGGGCCAACGTCCTGACTTTC
>TRBV7-9|TRBJ1-1|TRBD1|NA
CASSPGTGTVAEAFF
TGTGCCAGCAGCCCCGGGACAGGGACCGTCGCTGAAGCTTTCTTT
>TRBV28|TRBJ2-2|NA|NA
CASMVGANTGELFF
TGTGCCAGCATGGTGGGCGCGAACACCGGGGAGCTGTTTTTT
>TRBV4-1|TRBJ1-1|NA|NA
CASRSAGAMNTEAFF
TGCGCCAGCAGATCCGCAGGCGCAATGAACACTGAAGCTTTCTTT
>TRBV2|TRBJ1-3|TRBD1|NA
CASSEMKLRDRGNTIYF
TGTGCCAGCAGTGAGATGAAGTTACGGGACAGGGGAAACACCATATATTTT
>TRBV28|TRBJ1-1|TRBD1|NA
CASSLTGTEAFF
TGTGCCAGCAGCCTGACAGGGACTGAAGCTTTCTTT
>TRBV4-1|TRBJ1-1|TRBD1|NA
CASSLPGQGNTEAFF
TGCGCCAGCAGCCTCCCGGGACAGGGCAACACTGAAGCTTTCTTT
>TRBV19|TRBJ1-5|NA|NA
CASSPQTVNQPQHF
TGTGCCAGTAGTCCACAGACAGTCAATCAGCCCCAGCATTTT
>TRBV5-4|TRBJ2-1|NA|NA
CASSLAPRGEQFF
TGTGCCAGCAGCTTGGCCCCTAGAGGAGAGCAGTTCTTC
>TRBV7-9|TRBJ1-6|TRBD1|NA
CASSTGTGGPRALHF
TGTGCCAGCAGCACCGGGACAGGGGGCCCACGGGCCCTCCACTTT
>TRBV19|TRBJ1-5|NA|NA
CASSNRDIGINQPQHF
TGTGCCAGTAGTAATCGGGATATAGGGATCAATCAGCCCCAGCATTTT
>TRBV12-3/TRBV12-4|TRBJ2-1|NA|once
CASTSYNEQFF
TGTGCCAGCACTTCCTACAATGAGCAGTTCTTC
>TRBV28|TRBJ2-7|NA|NA
CASSLGPGEQYF
TGTGCCAGCAGTTTAGGGCCTGGCGAGCAGTACTTC
>TRBV27|TRBJ2-7|TRBD2|NA
CASSLSGEGSYEQYF
TGTGCCAGCAGTTTATCGGGGGAGGGATCCTACGAGCAGTACTTC
>TRBV5-4|TRBJ2-1|NA|NA
CASSFDLNSYNEQFF
TGTGCCAGCAGCTTCGACTTGAACTCCTACAATGAGCAGTTCTTC
>TRBV11-2|TRBJ1-1|TRBD1|NA
CASSLATLQGLEAFF
TGTGCCAGCAGCTTAGCCACCCTACAGGGGCTTGAAGCTTTCTTT
>TRBV5-1|TRBJ1-4|NA|once
CASSGGWQGTEKLFF
TGCGCCAGCAGCGGTGGTTGGCAGGGAACGGAAAAACTGTTTTTT
>TRBV28|TRBJ1-1|TRBD1|once
CASSLSGQIRNTEAFF
TGTGCCAGCAGTTTATCGGGACAGATTCGGAACACTGAAGCTTTCTTT
>TRBV7-8|TRBJ2-3|TRBD1|NA
CASSRLGQGAYTQYF
TGTGCCAGCAGCCGCCTTGGTCAGGGGGCATATACGCAGTATTTT
>TRBV2|TRBJ2-4|TRBD2|once
CASSEAPGTSGSLDVGNIQYF
TGTGCCAGCAGTGAAGCCCCCGGGACTAGCGGGAGCTTGGACGTCGGAAACATTCAGTACTTC
>TRBV7-2|TRBJ1-1|NA|NA
CASSLETGTEAFF
TGTGCCAGCAGCTTAGAGACAGGAACTGAAGCTTTCTTT
>TRBV6-2/TRBV6-3|TRBJ1-1|TRBD1|NA
CASSSGQGLNTEAFF
TGTGCCAGCAGTAGCGGACAGGGCTTAAACACTGAAGCTTTCTTT
>TRBV6-1|TRBJ1-2|NA|once
CASSEVTNLGYTF
TGTGCCAGCAGTGAAGTTACTAACCTTGGCTACACCTTC
>TRBV7-6|TRBJ2-3|NA|NA
CASSSRNTDTQYF
TGTGCCAGCAGCTCCAGGAACACAGATACGCAGTATTTT
>TRBV4-1|TRBJ2-1|TRBD2|NA
CASSQDAGGYNEQFF
TGCGCCAGCAGCCAAGATGCGGGAGGATACAATGAGCAGTTCTTC
>TRBV7-2|TRBJ2-1|NA|NA
CASSLSRGTYNEQFF
TGTGCCAGCAGCTTAAGTCGAGGAACCTACAATGAGCAGTTCTTC
>TRBV5-1|TRBJ1-1|TRBD1|NA
CASSQTGVKDTEAFF
TGCGCCAGCAGCCAAACAGGGGTGAAAGATACTGAAGCTTTCTTT
>TRBV19|TRBJ1-3|NA|NA
CASRDTDSGNTIYF
TGTGCCAGTCGGGACACCGACTCTGGAAACACCATATATTTT
>TRBV21-1|TRBJ1-1|NA|NA
CASKFELRQPSEGNTEAFF
TGTGCCAGCAAGTTCGAATTAAGACAGCCTTCCGAAGGGAACACTGAAGCTTTCTTT
>TRBV6-5|TRBJ2-1|TRBD2|NA
CASTPGGRYNEQFF
TGTGCCAGCACCCCGGGGGGGCGGTACAATGAGCAGTTCTTC
>TRBV9|TRBJ2-7|NA|NA
CASSVTGGRASYEQYF
TGTGCCAGCAGCGTAACGGGGGGCAGAGCCTCCTACGAGCAGTACTTC
>TRBV11-2|TRBJ2-4|TRBD1|once
CASSLRDRGADIQYF
TGTGCCAGCAGCCTCCGGGACAGGGGTGCGGACATTCAGTACTTC
>TRBV19|TRBJ1-4|NA|NA
CASRGPTTNEKLFF
TGTGCCTCTCGAGGCCCCACAACTAATGAAAAACTGTTTTTT
>TRBV24-1|TRBJ1-2|NA|NA
CATSASGNYGYTF
TGTGCCACCAGTGCCTCGGGTAACTATGGCTACACCTTC
>TRBV10-3|TRBJ1-2|TRBD1|few
CAISTLQLDRDATYGYTF
TGTGCCATCAGTACCCTTCAACTAGACAGGGACGCTACCTATGGCTACACCTTC
>TRBV11-2|TRBJ1-1|TRBD1|NA
CASSLASQGGNTEAFF
TGTGCCAGCAGCTTAGCATCCCAGGGGGGGAACACTGAAGCTTTCTTT
>TRBV28|TRBJ1-1|TRBD1|NA
CASSLGQGAAEAFF
TGTGCCAGCAGTTTGGGACAGGGGGCTGCTGAAGCTTTCTTT
>TRBV27|TRBJ2-7|NA|NA
CASSPEGAHFRAYEQYF
TGTGCCAGCAGTCCGGAGGGGGCGCATTTTCGGGCGTACGAGCAGTACTTC
>TRBV7-8|TRBJ1-2|NA|NA
CASSPVLYGYTF
TGTGCCAGCAGCCCTGTCCTCTATGGCTACACCTTC
>TRBV6-6|TRBJ1-2|TRBD1|NA
CASLTLGQALYGYTF
TGTGCCAGTCTCACGTTGGGACAGGCCCTCTATGGCTACACCTTC
>TRBV29-1|TRBJ2-7|NA|NA
CSDQRVPRHEQYF
TGCAGCGACCAGAGGGTACCACGACACGAGCAGTACTTC